These T cell receptor beta chains were read from a single sample in a study of T cells in Graves' hyperthyroidism and ophthalmopathy. TCRdb independently ran MiXCR on the multiplex PCR reads; one entry per CDR3 protein. In the table there are hundreds of thousands of distinct CDR3 sequences, approximately 16% of which are singletons. The sample comprised blood. These receptors originate from a woman younger than 35 with Graves' hyperthyroidism. Each CDR3 is given with its conserved first and last residue. The order of the fields is D gene, J gene, V gene, clone size, CDR3 DNA, CDR3 protein. D genes are given only for firm matches. A clone size is listed for some rows: how often the clone was seen (once, few, many), or a class if it is expanded.

>-|TRBJ1-2|TRBV11-3|few
TGTGCCAGCAGCCTCTCTGGTTCCAACTATGGCTACACCTTC
CASSLSGSNYGYTF
>-|TRBJ1-1|TRBV11-1|many
TGTGCCAGCAGCTTAGGTCGGGGCCCGAACACTGAAGCTTTCTTT
CASSLGRGPNTEAFF
>TRBD2|TRBJ2-5|TRBV5-1|many
TGTGCCAGCAGTCTCGCGGGAGCTGAGACCCAGTACTTC
CASSLAGAETQYF
>TRBD2|TRBJ2-2|TRBV2|many
TGTGCCAGCAGTGAAGTCAGCGGGAGGGTTACCGGGGAGCTGTTTTTT
CASSEVSGRVTGELFF
>-|TRBJ1-6|TRBV2|-
TGTGCCAGCAGTGAGCGACTCCATTCTAATTCACCCCTCCACTTT
CASSERLHSNSPLHF
>TRBD2|TRBJ2-2|TRBV6-5|-
TGTGCCAGCTCCGGGACTAGCGGGGTGAACACCGGGGAGCTGTTTTTT
CASSGTSGVNTGELFF
>-|TRBJ1-4|TRBV28|few
TGTGCCAGCAGTTTTAGGGGGGATGAAAAACTGTTTTTT
CASSFRGDEKLFF
>TRBD1|TRBJ1-1|TRBV27|many
TGTGCCAGCAGGCATACAGGGGGCAAAGCTTTCTTT
CASRHTGGKAFF
>TRBD2|TRBJ2-2|TRBV19|-
TGTGCCAGTAGTATCCCAATGAAGTTGCTAGCGGTTTGGAACACCGGGGAGCTGTTTTTT
CASSIPMKLLAVWNTGELFF
>-|TRBJ1-6|TRBV6-2/TRBV6-3|-
TGTGCCAGCAGCCTGTGGGGTAATTCACCCCTCCACTTT
CASSLWGNSPLHF
>TRBD1|TRBJ1-2|TRBV18|few
TGTGCCAGCTCACCTATTAATGCCGGGACAGGGGGCGCGGATGGCTACACCTTC
CASSPINAGTGGADGYTF
>-|TRBJ1-1|TRBV6-2/TRBV6-3|-
TGTGCCAGCAGTTATCTCAAGGGGCAAACGAACACTGAAGCTTTCTTT
CASSYLKGQTNTEAFF
>-|TRBJ1-1|TRBV20-1|few
TGCAGTGCTAGAGATCATCGTGGAAACACTGAAGCTTTCTTT
CSARDHRGNTEAFF
>-|TRBJ1-1|TRBV7-2|-
TGTGCCAGCAGCTCCGACCAGGGAGGCACTGAAGCTTTCTTT
CASSSDQGGTEAFF
>TRBD2|TRBJ2-7|TRBV12-3/TRBV12-4|many
TGTGCCAGCAGTTCTAGCGGCCACTCCTACGAGCAGTACTTC
CASSSSGHSYEQYF
>-|TRBJ1-1|TRBV6-1|many
TGTGCCAGCAGTGTCAGGCAGGGTGAAACTGAAGCTTTCTTT
CASSVRQGETEAFF
>-|TRBJ2-1|TRBV11-3|many
TGTGCCAGCAGCTTACCCCGGGACGTCGGTACTAATGAGCAGTTCTTC
CASSLPRDVGTNEQFF
>TRBD2|TRBJ2-7|TRBV4-3|many
TGCGCCAGCAGCCAAGATACTAGCGGGGGCTACGAGCAGTACTTC
CASSQDTSGGYEQYF
>TRBD2|TRBJ2-3|TRBV28|many
TGTGCCAGCAGTCCCTTCACCACTAGCGGGAGAATAACAGATACGCAGTATTTT
CASSPFTTSGRITDTQYF
>-|TRBJ1-4|TRBV2|many
TGTGCCAGCAGTGAAGCGGAGGGACCTGATGAAAAACTGTTTTTT
CASSEAEGPDEKLFF
>-|TRBJ2-7|TRBV12-3/TRBV12-4|many
TGTGCCAGCAGTGGGGTAGCCTACGAGCAGTACTTC
CASSGVAYEQYF
>-|TRBJ2-7|TRBV7-8|-
TGTGCCAGCAGCTCTTCGAAGAAGCTCGGGTGGGAGCAGTACTTC
CASSSSKKLGWEQYF
>-|TRBJ2-3|TRBV20-1|-
TGCAGTGCTTACGGGGGGCGCTCCACAGATACGCAGTATTTT
CSAYGGRSTDTQYF
>-|TRBJ1-2|TRBV7-2|many
TGTGCCAGCAGCTCATACTTAGACGGGAACTATGGCTACACCTTC
CASSSYLDGNYGYTF
>-|TRBJ1-2|TRBV7-2|many
TGTGCCAGCAGCTTAGTCGTCCCCCGCTATGGCTACACCTTC
CASSLVVPRYGYTF
>-|TRBJ1-1|TRBV20-1|many
TGCAGTGCTAGAACGGGAAAGACTGAAGCTTTCTTT
CSARTGKTEAFF
>TRBD1|TRBJ2-7|TRBV5-1|few
TGCGCCAGCAGCTATACCACGACAGGGGGGAACGAGCAGTACTTC
CASSYTTTGGNEQYF
>-|TRBJ1-1|TRBV20-1|many
TGCAGTGCTAGAGTGCCAGGCTTGAACACTGAAGCTTTCTTT
CSARVPGLNTEAFF
>-|TRBJ2-7|TRBV20-1|few
TGCAGTGCTAGGCCCGGGGACTCCTACGAGCAGTACTTC
CSARPGDSYEQYF
>-|TRBJ1-1|TRBV7-2|many
TGTGCCAGCAGCTTTACTTTCTCCGATCAAGCTTTCTTT
CASSFTFSDQAFF
>-|TRBJ1-2|TRBV7-2|many
TGTGCCAGCAGCTCCCCTCGGGGGGAAGAAGCTAACTATGGCTACACCTTC
CASSSPRGEEANYGYTF
>-|TRBJ1-1|TRBV29-1|many
TGCAGCGTTGAAGTCAGAGGTATTAGGACTGAAGCTTTCTTT
CSVEVRGIRTEAFF
>TRBD1|TRBJ1-1|TRBV7-2|many
TGTGCCAGCAGCTTACGGACAGGGGGGAACACTGAAGCTTTCTTT
CASSLRTGGNTEAFF
>-|TRBJ1-3|TRBV12-3/TRBV12-4|-
TGTGCCAGCAGACCCACAGGGAGGCCTGGAAACACCATATATTTT
CASRPTGRPGNTIYF
>-|TRBJ1-2|TRBV2|many
TGTGCCAGCAGTGAGAGCAGCGACTATGGCTACACCTTC
CASSESSDYGYTF
>-|TRBJ1-1|TRBV5-1|few
TGCGCCAGCAGCGTGGAAGGTGTGAGCACTGAAGCTTTCTTT
CASSVEGVSTEAFF
>TRBD1|TRBJ1-1|TRBV6-2/TRBV6-3|-
TGTGCCAGCAGCTCGGGACAGGGAAAAGCTTTCTTT
CASSSGQGKAFF
>TRBD1|TRBJ1-5|TRBV6-1|many
TGTGCCAGCAGAGGGACAGGGGCAAATCAGCCCCAGCATTTT
CASRGTGANQPQHF
>-|TRBJ2-7|TRBV19|-
TGTGCCAGTGGATCCCGCACAGGACTTTCCTTCGAGCAGTACTTC
CASGSRTGLSFEQYF
>-|TRBJ2-7|TRBV7-6|-
TGTGCCAGCAGCCGGTCAGGAGCAGGTTACGAGCAGTACTTC
CASSRSGAGYEQYF